This TCR beta chain appears in the sequencing data of a study of control samples from healthy donors and cancer patients. V shed 5 bases and J shed 14 bases, with 19 bases lying between them. The CDR3 has 13 amino acids. Germline CDR1 KGHSH, CDR2 LQKENI. Generated by immunoSEQ multiplex PCR, the TCRdb table keeps only in-frame clones and is missing some. The sample has 100,000 to 150,000 clones, around nine tenths seen once. The gene calls are TRBV18 and TRBJ2-1, with D tentatively TRBD1 or TRBD2 (6 bases each). Sample: blood. The receptor was derived from a man aged 25-45 years in good health. The CDR3 is CASSVRDTRGKFF. In DNA, the CDR3 is TGTGCCAGCTCAGTTCGGGACACCCGGGGGAAGTTCTTC.